This paragraph reports one T cell receptor (beta chain). The record originates from a study of blood T cell repertoires in COVID-19. Overall study: Samples representing acute and convalescent COVID-19 were sourced from the United States, Italy and Spain.

Only in-frame clones appear in the TCRdb table, and some are missing; sequencing was by immunoSEQ multiplex PCR. The sample shows about 94,000 clones, 65% to 85% of them seen only once. Germline lookup yields CDR1 MNHEY and CDR2 SMNVEV (reference sequence). The ends were cut back, 5 bases at V and 4 bases at J, with 8 bases in the middle. There are 13 residues in the CDR3. This TCR was recovered from an older man with COVID-19, enrolled during active disease. V and J are TRBV27 and TRBJ1-4; no clear D. The sample taken for sequencing was peripheral blood. The CDR3 sequence: CASSPFLNEKLFF. The CDR3, as DNA: TGTGCCAGCAGTCCTTTTCTTAATGAAAAACTGTTTTTT. Using reference TRBV27 and TRBJ1-4 for the parts outside the CDR3, the full variable domain is EAQVTQNPRYLITVTGKKLTVTCSQNMNHEYMSWYRQDPGLGLRQIYYSMNVEVTDKGDVPEGYKVSRKEKRNFPLILESPSPNQTSLYFCASSPFLNEKLFFGSGTQLSVL.